The present T cell receptor beta chain was sequenced within a study of cytomegalovirus exposure and HLA in healthy donors. Study conclusions and caveats: Per a prior analysis, the majority of TCR beta V segments were productive roughly 87% or roughly 30% of the time. It was reported that TCR beta sequences correctly inferred the HLA-A and HLA-B alleles for most subjects.

Worth noting for this clone: Antigen specificity is unknown.

Primers: 60 Vbeta forward and 13 Jbeta reverse. Profiled with immunoSEQ multiplex PCR; TCRdb holds only in-frame clones, not every one. The sample contains about 140,000 clones, roughly 80% of which appear only once. Per germline, CDR1 SNHLY and CDR2 FYNNEI. The CDR3 length is 14 residues. V gave up 7 bases and J gave up 2 bases; unmatched junction bases: 7. V is TRBV2 and J is TRBJ2-7, with 8 bases lining up with TRBD1. This TCR came from a man in his forties in good health and CMV-seropositive. The sample taken for sequencing was PBMCs. The CDR3 region is CASNEGGQAYEQYF. The DNA of the CDR3 is TGTGCCAGCAATGAGGGGGGACAGGCCTACGAGCAGTACTTC.